The 18 T cell receptor beta chains in this list originate from one sample, sequenced in a study of T cells in localized non-small cell lung cancer. The protocol was immunoSEQ multiplex PCR, while the TCRdb copy is restricted to in-frame clones and leaves out a portion. The profile shows 90,000 to 95,000 clones, around 90% of them singletons. This sample comprised peripheral blood, obtained before any cancer treatment. These receptors all come from a man between 40 and 70 years old with stage I squamous cell lung carcinoma.

In this sample, this clone turned up a few times. The CDR3 coding sequence is TGTGCCAGCAGCTACGGACAGCGAGCAAACTCTGGAAACACCATATATTTT. As protein: CASSYGQRANSGNTIYF. The rearrangement uses TRBV5-6 and TRBJ1-3, with TRBD1 as a possible D gene (6 bases). Trimming left V 3 bases short and J 0 bases short, with 16 bases between. The CDR3 runs 17 residues. CDR1 is SGHDT, CDR2 YYEEEE, per germline.

This chain uses TRBV7-2 with TRBJ2-3, with TRBD2 identical over 10 bases. This CDR3 comprises 15 residues. V dropped 2 bases and J dropped 5; count of bases not matched to a gene: 4. Germline CDR1 SGHTA, CDR2 FQGNSA. The CDR3 sequence is CASSLKAGGQDTQYF. CDR3 bases: TGTGCCAGCAGCTTAAAAGCGGGGGGGCAAGATACGCAGTATTTT.

The genes are TRBV14 and TRBJ2-7, with 8 bases fitting TRBD2. J lost 6 bases, V lost 0 bases, and 16 bases had no gene match. The CDR3 sequence is 18 residues long. The germline CDR1 and CDR2 sequences are SGHDN and FVKESK. CDR3: CASSQDGRGALLSGEQYF. DNA of the CDR3: TGTGCCAGCAGCCAAGACGGGCGGGGGGCTCTCCTATCGGGCGAGCAGTACTTC.

The genes are TRBV5-1 and TRBJ1-3; D uncertain. The V gene's germline CDR1 is SGHRS and CDR2 YFSETQ. The CDR3 consists of 20 residues. Trimming removed 4 bases from V and 1 base from J, with 27 bases in between. The DNA for the CDR3 is TGCGCCAGCAGCCCCCTGGCAGGTACCAAAAAGGCTACGTCTGGAAACACCATATATTTT. It encodes CASSPLAGTKKATSGNTIYF.

This clone has just one count. The gene calls are TRBV2 and TRBJ2-4, with TRBD2 matching 14 bases. CDR3 length equals 15 residues. CDR1 is SNHLY and CDR2 is FYNNEI in the germline V gene. J was trimmed by 6 bases and V by 4 bases; bases with no gene match: 2. CDR3 sequence reads: CASSATSGGVNIQYF. The DNA for the CDR3 is TGTGCCAGCAGTGCGACTAGCGGGGGGGTAAACATTCAGTACTTC.

This chain uses TRBV20-1 with TRBJ2-3; no definite D call. CDR3 length: 11 amino acids. Germline V gives CDR1 DFQATT, CDR2 SNEGSKA (reference sequence). V lost 3 bases and J lost 3, with 4 bases in between. CDR3 bases: TGCAGTGCTAGCAGGACAGATACGCAGTATTTT. Its translation is CSASRTDTQYF.

CDR3 protein: CASAAGQLSYEQYF. In DNA, the CDR3 is TGTGCCAGCGCCGCTGGACAACTCTCCTACGAGCAGTACTTC. The rearrangement uses TRBV7-6 and TRBJ2-7, with a tentative D call TRBD1 (5 bases). The CDR3 consists of 14 residues. The germline V gene has CDR1 SGHVS and CDR2 FNYEAQ. The germline V and J ends were trimmed by 8 bases and 0 bases, with 14 bases remaining between them.

The gene calls are TRBV7-9 and TRBJ2-7; the D call may be TRBD1 or TRBD2 (5 bases each). The germline V gene encodes CDR1 SEHNR and CDR2 FQNEAQ (reference sequence). V was pared by 1 base and J by 3 bases, with 7 bases between. The CDR3 length is 13 residues. CDR3 sequence reads: CASSLGGVYEQYF. DNA of the CDR3: TGTGCCAGCAGCTTAGGAGGGGTCTACGAGCAGTACTTC.

The rearrangement joins TRBV28 to TRBJ2-2; D possibly corresponds to TRBD1 (6 bases). Germline V lookup: CDR1 MDHEN, CDR2 SYDVKM. V gave up 3 bases and J gave up 0 bases, with 8 bases separating them. This CDR3 comprises 15 residues. CDR3 nucleotide sequence: TGTGCCAGCAGTTTTAGGGGGACGAACACCGGGGAGCTGTTTTTT. This sequence encodes CASSFRGTNTGELFF.

The V gene is TRBV5-5, the J gene TRBJ1-1, with 10 bases aligning to TRBD1. There are 15 residues in the CDR3. Germline CDR1 SGHKS, CDR2 YYEKEE (reference sequence). V lost 0 bases to trimming and J lost 7 bases; unmatched junction nucleotides: 6. The CDR3 DNA reads as TGTGCCAGCAGCTTGGCCGGGACAGGGGCCGGTGAAGCTTTCTTT. This encodes CASSLAGTGAGEAFF.

A word on this clone: Within the sample, other DNA sequences also encode this same CDR3. V and J are TRBV14 and TRBJ2-5, with D possibly matching TRBD2 (5 bases). Trimming removed 0 bases at V and 5 bases at J, with 7 bases between. Germline V gene sequence: CDR1 SGHDN, CDR2 FVKESK. This CDR3 comprises 13 residues. CDR3 nucleotides: TGTGCCAGCAGCCAAGATCGAGGGGAGACCCAGTACTTC. Translating gives CASSQDRGETQYF.

The chain joins TRBV6-1 to TRBJ2-1; 11 nucleotides match TRBD1. J gave up 9 bases and V 6 bases, and 7 bases lay outside the gene matches. The length of the CDR3 is 14 residues. The germline CDR1 and CDR2 sequences are MNHNS and SASEGT. The DNA of the CDR3 is TGTGCCAGCAGATCTGGACAGGGGGCCGGTGAGCAGTTCTTC. Encoded protein: CASRSGQGAGEQFF.

The V call is TRBV9, the J call TRBJ2-1, with TRBD1 as a possible D gene (6 bases). V gave up 4 bases and J gave up 4 bases, with 15 bases separating them. Germline loops: CDR1 SGDLS, CDR2 YYNGEE. This CDR3 has 15 residues. The CDR3 nucleotides read TGTGCCAGCAGCTTAGTGGGGGACACATACAATGAGCAGTTCTTC. Translating gives CASSLVGDTYNEQFF.

The chain couples TRBV15 to TRBJ2-3; D is unresolved. The CDR3 extends over 15 amino acids. CDR1 and CDR2 from the germline V gene are LNHNV and YYDKDF (reference sequence). V lost 0 bases, J lost 2 bases, and 9 bases lay in between. CDR3: CATSREGTHTDTQYF. The CDR3 nucleotides are TGTGCCACCAGCAGAGAAGGAACGCACACAGATACGCAGTATTTT.

V is TRBV19 and J is TRBJ2-6; D is possibly TRBD1 (6 bases). CDR1 and CDR2 from the germline V gene are LNHDA and SQIVND (reference sequence). Trimming took 6 bases from V and 0 from J, leaving 15 bases between them. The CDR3 runs to 17 residues. The CDR3 DNA reads as TGTGCCAGTAGGACAGGATTTAGAAGCTCTGGGGCCAACGTCCTGACTTTC. Translation: CASRTGFRSSGANVLTF.

The chain is built from TRBV11-2 and TRBJ1-5; D gene uncertain. Trimming left V 2 bases short and J 4 bases short, with 9 bases between. The germline CDR1 and CDR2 sequences are SGHAT and FQNNGV. CDR3 length equals 14 residues. Here the CDR3 DNA reads TGTGCCAGCAGCTTAATGGGCGGGAATCAGCCCCAGCATTTT. Residues: CASSLMGGNQPQHF.

This clone was detected only a few times. The chain carries TRBV10-3 and TRBJ1-5; no clear D. The CDR3 is made up of 13 amino acids. Germline loops: CDR1 ENHRY, CDR2 SYGVKD. The V end was cut by 6 bases, the J end by 3 bases, with 9 bases between. CDR3 sequence reads: CAIREIPNQPQHF. The DNA for the CDR3 is TGTGCCATCAGAGAGATCCCCAATCAGCCCCAGCATTTT.

The CDR3 region is CASSLEGGASGANVLTF. CDR3 in DNA: TGTGCCAGCAGCTTAGAAGGGGGGGCCTCTGGGGCCAACGTCCTGACTTTC. V gene TRBV7-9 combines with J gene TRBJ2-6; D is perhaps TRBD2 (7 bases). The CDR3 covers 17 residues. V gave up 1 base and J gave up 0 bases, with 10 bases separating them. The germline CDR1 and CDR2 sequences are SEHNR and FQNEAQ (reference sequence).